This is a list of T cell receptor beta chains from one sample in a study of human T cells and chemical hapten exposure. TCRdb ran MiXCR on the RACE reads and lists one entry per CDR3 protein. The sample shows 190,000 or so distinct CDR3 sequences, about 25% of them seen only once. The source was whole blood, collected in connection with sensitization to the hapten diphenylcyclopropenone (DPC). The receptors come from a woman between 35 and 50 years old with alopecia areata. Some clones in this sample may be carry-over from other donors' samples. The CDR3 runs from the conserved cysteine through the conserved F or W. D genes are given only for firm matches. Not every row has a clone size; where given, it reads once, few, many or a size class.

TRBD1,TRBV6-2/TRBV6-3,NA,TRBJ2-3,CASTATGGRDTQYF,TGTGCCAGCACCGCGACAGGGGGCAGAGATACGCAGTATTTT
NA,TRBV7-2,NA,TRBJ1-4,CASSLSSGGGGEKLFF,TGTGCCAGCAGCTTATCGTCGGGGGGTGGGGGTGAAAAACTGTTTTTT
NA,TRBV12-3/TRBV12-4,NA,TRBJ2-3,CASSRDPGGTDTQYF,TGTGCCAGCAGTCGCGACCCGGGGGGCACAGATACGCAGTATTTT
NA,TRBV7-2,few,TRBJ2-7,CASSLGGGVVDEQYF,TGTGCCAGCAGCTTAGGCGGAGGGGTGGTGGACGAGCAGTACTTC
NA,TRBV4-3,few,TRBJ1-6,CASSQDLGSNSPLHF,TGCGCCAGCAGCCAAGATTTAGGCAGTAATTCACCCCTCCACTTT
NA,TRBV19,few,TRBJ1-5,CASSILTLNQPQHF,TGTGCCAGTAGTATACTAACCCTTAATCAGCCCCAGCATTTT
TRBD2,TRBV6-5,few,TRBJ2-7,CASSKGGYEQYF,TGTGCCAGCAGTAAGGGAGGGTACGAGCAGTACTTC
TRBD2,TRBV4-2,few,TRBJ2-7,CASSHGRLASSEQYF,TGTGCCAGCAGCCATGGGAGACTAGCGTCATCCGAGCAGTACTTC
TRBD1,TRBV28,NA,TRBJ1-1,CASSSATGTGTEAFF,TGTGCCAGCAGTTCCGCGACAGGGACGGGAACTGAAGCTTTCTTT
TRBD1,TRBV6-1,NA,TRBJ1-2,CASSVRPGTGFYGYTF,TGTGCCAGCAGTGTCCGTCCCGGGACAGGGTTCTATGGCTACACCTTC
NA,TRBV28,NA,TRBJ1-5,CASSRATGDQPQHF,TGTGCCAGCAGCCGAGCAACCGGGGATCAGCCCCAGCATTTT
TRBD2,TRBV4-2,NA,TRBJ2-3,CASSDSGSADTQYF,TGTGCCAGCAGTGATAGCGGGAGCGCAGATACGCAGTATTTT
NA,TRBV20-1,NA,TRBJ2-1,CSARPVVNEQFF,TGCAGTGCTAGGCCAGTCGTAAATGAGCAGTTCTTC
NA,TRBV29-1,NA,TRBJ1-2,CSAAFTESLAGYTF,TGCAGCGCAGCGTTCACTGAAAGTTTAGCTGGCTACACCTTC
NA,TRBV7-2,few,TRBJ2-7,CASSLGDVYEQYF,TGTGCCAGCAGCTTAGGAGACGTATACGAGCAGTACTTC
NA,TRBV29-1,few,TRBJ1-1,CSVAMAGGTEAFF,TGCAGCGTTGCCATGGCGGGAGGCACTGAAGCTTTCTTT
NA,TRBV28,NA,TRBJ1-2,CASSYAGAGYTF,TGTGCCAGCAGTTATGCGGGGGCAGGCTACACCTTC
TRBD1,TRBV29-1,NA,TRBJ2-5,CSVSSRGRVETQYF,TGCAGCGTTTCTTCCAGGGGGCGCGTGGAGACCCAGTACTTC
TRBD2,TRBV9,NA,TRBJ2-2,CASSSRSREGPGELFF,TGTGCCAGCAGCTCCCGGTCGCGGGAGGGCCCCGGGGAGCTGTTTTTT
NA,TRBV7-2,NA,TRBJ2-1,CASSLAASTSYNEQFF,TGTGCCAGCAGCTTAGCGGCCTCTACCTCCTACAATGAGCAGTTCTTC
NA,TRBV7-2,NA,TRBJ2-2,CASSLAEVTGELFF,TGTGCCAGCAGCTTAGCAGAGGTCACCGGGGAGCTGTTTTTT
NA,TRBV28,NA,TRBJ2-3,CASSPWRERLTDTQYF,TGTGCCAGCAGCCCCTGGAGGGAGAGGTTGACAGATACGCAGTATTTT
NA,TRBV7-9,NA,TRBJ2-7,CASSRGVPSPEQYF,TGTGCCAGCAGCCGCGGAGTGCCCTCCCCCGAGCAGTACTTC
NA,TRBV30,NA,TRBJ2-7,CASGLPPEQYF,TGTGCTTCGGGACTCCCCCCCGAGCAGTACTTC
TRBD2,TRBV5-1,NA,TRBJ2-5,CASSLAGAGGLQETQYF,TGCGCCAGCAGCTTGGCCGGGGCGGGAGGACTACAAGAGACCCAGTACTTC
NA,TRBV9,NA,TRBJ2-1,CASSVYGTPNNEQFF,TGTGCCAGCAGCGTATACGGGACTCCCAACAATGAGCAGTTCTTC
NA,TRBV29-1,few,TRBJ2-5,CSVELGPETQYF,TGCAGCGTTGAACTGGGCCCGGAGACCCAGTACTTC
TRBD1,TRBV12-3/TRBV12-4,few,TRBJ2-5,CASSWGQGAETQYF,TGTGCCAGCAGTTGGGGACAGGGGGCGGAGACCCAGTACTTC
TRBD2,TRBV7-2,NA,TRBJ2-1,CASRKLAGFYNEQFF,TGTGCCAGCAGGAAACTAGCGGGTTTCTACAATGAGCAGTTCTTC
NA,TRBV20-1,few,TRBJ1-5,CSARPSGGKQPQHF,TGCAGTGCTAGACCGTCCGGGGGTAAACAGCCCCAGCATTTT
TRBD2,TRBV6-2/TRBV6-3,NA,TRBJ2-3,CASSPSTSGRLDTQYF,TGTGCCAGCAGTCCGTCGACTAGCGGGAGATTAGATACGCAGTATTTT
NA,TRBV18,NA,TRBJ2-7,CASRERIDRNYRASYEQYF,TGTGCCAGCCGTGAAAGAATCGACCGGAACTACAGGGCGTCATACGAGCAGTACTTC
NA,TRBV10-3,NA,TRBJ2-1,CAISRRASDNNEQFF,TGTGCCATCTCCCGGCGGGCTAGCGACAACAATGAGCAGTTCTTC
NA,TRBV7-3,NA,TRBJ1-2,CASSLQGRGDGYTF,TGTGCCAGCAGCCTTCAGGGACGGGGAGATGGCTACACCTTC
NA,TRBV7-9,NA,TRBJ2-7,CASSSVDSLYEQYF,TGTGCCAGCAGCTCCGTGGACAGTTTATACGAGCAGTACTTC
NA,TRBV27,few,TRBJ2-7,CASSLPDSSCGQYF,TGTGCCAGCAGTTTACCGGACAGTTCCTGCGGGCAGTACTTC
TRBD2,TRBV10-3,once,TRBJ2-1,CAISAGTTSSYNEQFF,TGTGCCATCAGTGCGGGGACTACCAGCTCCTACAATGAGCAGTTCTTC
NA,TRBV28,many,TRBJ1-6,CASIPASGNSPLHF,TGTGCCAGCATTCCCGCCAGCGGTAATTCACCCCTCCACTTT
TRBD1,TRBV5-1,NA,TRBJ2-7,CASSQTGQGNEQYF,TGCGCCAGCAGCCAAACGGGACAGGGTAACGAGCAGTACTTC
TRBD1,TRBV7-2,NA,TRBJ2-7,CASSGDRLPKF,TGTGCCAGCAGCGGGGACAGACTTCCGAAATTC
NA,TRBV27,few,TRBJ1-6,CASSFYSVGARVHF,TGTGCCAGCAGTTTTTACTCCGTGGGGGCGAGGGTCCACTTT
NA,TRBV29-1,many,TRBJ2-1,CSVDGFLGSRQFF,TGCAGCGTGGATGGGTTTTTGGGGTCTAGGCAGTTCTTC
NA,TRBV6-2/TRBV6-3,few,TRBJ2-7,CASAPEVYEQYF,TGTGCCAGCGCCCCTGAGGTTTACGAGCAGTACTTC
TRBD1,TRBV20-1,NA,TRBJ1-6,CSASPSGGAGIGSPLHF,TGCAGTGCTAGTCCTTCAGGGGGCGCGGGAATAGGGTCACCCCTCCACTTT
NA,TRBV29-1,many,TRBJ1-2,CSVRNREGGGYTF,TGCAGCGTTAGGAACAGGGAAGGCGGAGGCTACACCTTC
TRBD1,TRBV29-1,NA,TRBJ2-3,CSVVLGTGQGITDTQYF,TGCAGCGTTGTCCTGGGGACGGGACAGGGCATCACAGATACGCAGTATTTT
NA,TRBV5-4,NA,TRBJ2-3,CASSFTNTDTQYF,TGTGCCAGCAGCTTCACAAACACAGATACGCAGTATTTT
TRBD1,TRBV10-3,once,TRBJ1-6,CAISESTGQDNSPLHF,TGTGCCATCAGTGAGTCGACGGGACAGGATAATTCACCCCTCCACTTT
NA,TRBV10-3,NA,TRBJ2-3,CAISDSGTPTVPDTQYF,TGTGCCATCAGTGACTCCGGGACACCAACGGTCCCAGATACGCAGTATTTT
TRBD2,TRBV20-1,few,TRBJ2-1,CSGGTSNEQFF,TGCAGTGGTGGGACTAGCAATGAGCAGTTCTTC
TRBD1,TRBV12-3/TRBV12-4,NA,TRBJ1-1,CASRPTGGTEAFF,TGTGCCAGCAGACCTACAGGGGGCACTGAAGCTTTCTTT
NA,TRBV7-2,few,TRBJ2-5,CASSFDSEETQYF,TGTGCCAGCAGCTTCGACTCCGAAGAGACCCAGTACTTC
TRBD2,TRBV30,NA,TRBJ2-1,CAWRGRTSGSGWFF,TGTGCCTGGAGGGGAAGGACTAGCGGGAGTGGTTGGTTCTTC
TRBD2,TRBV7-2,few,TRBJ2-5,CASSFQGLERQETQYF,TGTGCCAGCAGCTTTCAGGGACTAGAGAGACAAGAGACCCAGTACTTC
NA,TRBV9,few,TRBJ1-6,CASSVVDVNSPLHF,TGTGCCAGCAGCGTAGTTGACGTTAATTCACCCCTCCACTTT
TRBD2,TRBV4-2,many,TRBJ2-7,CASSQLNLAGGLQYF,TGTGCCAGCAGCCAACTTAACTTAGCGGGAGGGCTACAGTACTTC
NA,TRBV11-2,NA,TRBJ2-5,CASSPNYQETQYF,TGTGCCAGCAGCCCGAACTACCAAGAGACCCAGTACTTC